The subject of this entry is one T cell receptor (beta chain). The target of this receptor is not known. Base qualities are not provided; no much larger clone lies one nucleotide away. This sample was included in a study of CD8+ T cells in alopecia areata listed by TCRdb under 2018. Regarding the complete study: Treated patients were enrolled in an open-label pilot trial of oral tofacitinib at 5 to 10 mg twice daily for moderate-to-severe alopecia areata. To study T cell clonal expansion in alopecia areata, the researchers applied high-throughput TCRbeta sequencing to both the C3H/HeJ mouse model and human patients. RNA was obtained with the PAXgene miRNA kit for fixed scalp, the miRNeasy kit for PBMCs, and the RNeasy kit for mouse skin. Clonality in the scalp was compared among normal scalp (n=4), patchy alopecia areata scalp (n=8), and alopecia totalis/universalis scalp (n=8). Tofacitinib-treated patients had biopsies at baseline and at 4 and 24 weeks of treatment, with a later scalp biopsy in several patients. Tofacitinib was given for 6 to 18 months, followed by 6 months of follow-up off drug to assess delayed response and recurrence. In humans, TCRbeta sequencing was performed on scalp tissue and on sorted CD4+ and CD8+ peripheral blood T cells from healthy controls and from patients with patchy or totalis/universalis alopecia areata. The SALT score, which quantifies the percentage of affected scalp surface area, was used to measure disease severity in treated patients. immunoSEQ multiplex PCR using 35 Vbeta forward primers and 13 Jbeta reverse primers was used to amplify TCRbeta CDR3 regions. General findings and caveats noted by the study authors: Lesional scalp, especially in alopecia totalis/universalis, showed higher clonality and more expanded CD8+ clones than normal scalp, suggesting antigenic drive. During tofacitinib treatment, many expanded lesional clones remained in scalp and blood, and this persistence may partly explain relapse after treatment is stopped. Unlike mouse skin, which is dominated by gammadelta T cells, normal human skin has resident alphabeta T cells that are also sequenced, and this complicates analysis of the scalp TCR repertoire. Shared TCR sequences between patients were less evident than in mice, which may be partly attributable to HLA diversity in the patient population. Because the treated cohort was small and had only one nonresponder, larger studies are needed to examine links between baseline CD8+ expansion and response. Tofacitinib significantly lowered scalp clonality and the number of expanded CD8+ clones among the top 100 scalp clones.

V trim: 5 bases; J trim: 10 bases; unmatched bases: 13. The CDR3 spans 15 residues, from the cysteine through the phenylalanine. The sequence is cut down to CDR3 DNA, 45 bases in frame from base 1. The germline V gene (reference sequence) provides CDR1 LNHNV and CDR2 YYDKDF. The time point label for this specimen denotes: 24 weeks on oral tofacitinib. The treatment or condition label for this specimen denotes: oral pan-JAK inhibitor, 5-10 mg twice daily. Lesional scalp punch biopsies and peripheral blood were obtained from alopecia areata patients. PBMCs were isolated by density centrifugation and stained for CD3, CD4 and CD8, and CD4+ and CD8+ T cells were sorted on a FACSAria. The library came from the immunoSEQ multiplex PCR assay. RNA was extracted from all samples and reverse transcribed into cDNA as template for TCR sequencing. First-strand cDNA was synthesized using SuperScript III with a 2:1 mix of oligo-dT and random hexamers. A synthetic immune receptor repertoire was used to measure amplification bias, and any remaining bias was corrected computationally. The source study handled its data this way. Raw reads were preprocessed to remove errors, and CDR3 was defined by IMGT conventions from the conserved cysteine to phenylalanine. To get clonality, Shannon entropy was normalized by log2 of the number of productive unique TCRs and the result was subtracted from 1. Whether scalp clones were CD4 or CD8 was inferred by matching scalp TCRbeta sequences against CD4 and CD8 repertoires sorted from blood. TCRdb holds this immuneACCESS table with in-frame rearrangements only. Some clones are missing; in checked studies, unresolved V genes explain under half, and the rest has no known cause. V and J calls and clone size are given by that table; D and trimming were obtained from the DNA. For this sample the table gives under 150,000 clones, of which approximately 55% were detected only once. The ten largest clones represent approximately 3.6% of the sample.

The TCR originated in a human donor with alopecia areata. Recombination joined TRBV15 with TRBJ2-1; 8 central nucleotides agree with TRBD2. The source was CD4+ T cells sorted from blood, collected at week 24, from a patient treated with tofacitinib. CDR3 reads: CATSAPGLGREEQFF. The sequenced DNA is TGTGCCACCAGCGCGCCGGGACTAGGGAGGGAGGAGCAGTTCTTC.